This T cell receptor (beta chain) was captured in a study of T-cell memory formation after mild COVID-19. Study findings and constraints: Memory sampled before infection contained some responding clones, suggesting cross-reactive memory joined.

TCRdb recomputed calls from the 5' RACE reads with MiXCR, one row per CDR3 protein. The sample consists of some 120,000 distinct CDR3 sequences, about 15% of them appearing once. Points on this clonotype: The antigen is undetermined.

This receptor was taken from an adult woman who had mild COVID-19 (a few samples of this study predate the infection). Cell type and time point are not known. Sequenced material: PBMCs or a T cell subset sorted from them (not recorded which).

CDR3 sequence: CASSQDRSDNYGYTF. CDR3 sequence (DNA): TGCGCCAGCAGCCAAGATAGGTCTGATAACTATGGCTACACCTTC. The chain joins TRBV4-1 to TRBJ1-2, with D uncertain. The CDR3 totals 15 residues. Germline-derived CDR1 and CDR2 are MGHRA and YSYEKL. Between the trimmed V and J ends, which lost 0 bases and 1 base, there was a span of 9 bases.